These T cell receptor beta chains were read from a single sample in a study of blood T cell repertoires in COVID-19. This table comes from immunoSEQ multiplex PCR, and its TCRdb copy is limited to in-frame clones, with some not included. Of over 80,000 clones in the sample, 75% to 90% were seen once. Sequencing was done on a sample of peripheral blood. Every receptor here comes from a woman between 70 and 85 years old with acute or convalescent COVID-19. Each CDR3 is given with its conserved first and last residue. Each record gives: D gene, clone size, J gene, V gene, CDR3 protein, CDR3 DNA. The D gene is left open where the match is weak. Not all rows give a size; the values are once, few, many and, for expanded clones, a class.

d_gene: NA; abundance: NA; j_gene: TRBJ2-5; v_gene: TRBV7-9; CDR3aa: CASSLESGKETQYF; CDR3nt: TGTGCCAGCAGCTTAGAGTCAGGGAAAGAGACCCAGTACTTC
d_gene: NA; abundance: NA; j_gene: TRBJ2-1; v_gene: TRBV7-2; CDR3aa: CASSGVGRYNEQFF; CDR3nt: TGTGCCAGCAGCGGCGTGGGGCGTTACAATGAGCAGTTCTTC
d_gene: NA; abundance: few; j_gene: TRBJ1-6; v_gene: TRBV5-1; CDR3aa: CASSLELGAPLHF; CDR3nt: TGCGCCAGCAGCTTGGAATTGGGGGCGCCCCTCCACTTT
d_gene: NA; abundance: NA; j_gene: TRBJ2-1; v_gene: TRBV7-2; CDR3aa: CASSLVVREASSYNEQFF; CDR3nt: TGTGCCAGCAGCTTAGTGGTGAGGGAGGCTAGCTCCTACAATGAGCAGTTCTTC
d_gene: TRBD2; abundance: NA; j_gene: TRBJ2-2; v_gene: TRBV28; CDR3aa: CASSPTSGPTGELFF; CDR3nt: TGTGCCAGCAGTCCCACTAGCGGGCCCACCGGGGAGCTGTTTTTT
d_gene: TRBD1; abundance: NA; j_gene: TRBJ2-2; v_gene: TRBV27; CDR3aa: CASSFIGTGGLNTGELFF; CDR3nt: TGTGCCAGCAGTTTTATCGGGACAGGGGGCTTGAACACCGGGGAGCTGTTTTTT
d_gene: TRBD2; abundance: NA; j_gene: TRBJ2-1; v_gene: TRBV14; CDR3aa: CASSQDLASGPNEQFF; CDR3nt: TGTGCCAGCAGCCAAGATTTAGCTAGCGGACCCAATGAGCAGTTCTTC
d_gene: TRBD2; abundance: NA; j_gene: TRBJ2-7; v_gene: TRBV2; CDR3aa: CASRVGRAGEQYF; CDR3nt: TGTGCCAGCAGGGTCGGGAGGGCCGGGGAGCAGTACTTC
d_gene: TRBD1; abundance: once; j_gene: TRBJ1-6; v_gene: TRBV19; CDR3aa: CASSTPGQGRGSPLHF; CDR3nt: TGTGCCAGTAGTACACCGGGACAGGGGCGTGGTTCACCCCTCCACTTT
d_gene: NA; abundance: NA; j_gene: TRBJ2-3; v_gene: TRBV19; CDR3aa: CASSTGRTDTQYF; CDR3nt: TGTGCCAGTAGTACGGGTCGCACAGATACGCAGTATTTT
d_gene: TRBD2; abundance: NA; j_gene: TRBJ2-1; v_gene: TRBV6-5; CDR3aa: CASSYRGTSARNEQFF; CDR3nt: TGTGCCAGCAGTTACAGGGGGACTAGCGCCCGCAATGAGCAGTTCTTC
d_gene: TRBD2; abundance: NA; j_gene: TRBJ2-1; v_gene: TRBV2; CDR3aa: CASSGRTSGSANEQFF; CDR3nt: TGTGCCAGCAGTGGAAGGACTAGCGGGAGTGCAAATGAGCAGTTCTTC
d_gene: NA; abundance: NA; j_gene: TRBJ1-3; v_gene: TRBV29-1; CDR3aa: CSGRGGAAGNTIYF; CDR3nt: TGCAGCGGCCGTGGGGGGGCCGCTGGAAACACCATATATTTT
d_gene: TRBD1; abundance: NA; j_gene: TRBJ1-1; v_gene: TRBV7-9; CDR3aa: CASSPPGQAGEAFF; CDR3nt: TGTGCCAGCAGTCCCCCGGGACAGGCGGGTGAAGCTTTCTTT
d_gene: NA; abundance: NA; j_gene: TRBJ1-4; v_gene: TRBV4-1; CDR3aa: CASSQDLGPGEKLFF; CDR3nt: TGCGCCAGCAGCCAAGATTTGGGGCCCGGCGAAAAACTGTTTTTT
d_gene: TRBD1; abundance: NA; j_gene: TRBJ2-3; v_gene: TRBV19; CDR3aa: CASRAGTGASSTDTQYF; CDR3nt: TGTGCCAGTAGGGCCGGGACAGGGGCTTCGAGCACAGATACGCAGTATTTT
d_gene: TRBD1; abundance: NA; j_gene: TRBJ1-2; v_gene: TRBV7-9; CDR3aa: CASSLIGTEGYTF; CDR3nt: TGTGCCAGCAGCTTAATAGGGACAGAGGGCTACACCTTC
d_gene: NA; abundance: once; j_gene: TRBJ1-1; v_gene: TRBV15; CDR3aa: CATSRNRDSEAFF; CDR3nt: TGTGCCACCAGCAGAAACAGGGATTCTGAAGCTTTCTTT
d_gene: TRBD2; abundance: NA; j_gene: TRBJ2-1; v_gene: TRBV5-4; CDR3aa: CASSPGLAGDEQFF; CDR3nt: TGTGCCAGCAGCCCAGGACTAGCGGGAGATGAGCAGTTCTTC
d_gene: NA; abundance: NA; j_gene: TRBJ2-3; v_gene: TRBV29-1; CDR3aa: CSAEGGTDTQYF; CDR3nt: TGCAGCGCCGAAGGGGGAACAGATACGCAGTATTTT
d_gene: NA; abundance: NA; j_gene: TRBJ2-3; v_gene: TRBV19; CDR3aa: CASSIPGTSTDTQYF; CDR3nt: TGTGCCAGTAGTATCCCAGGGACTAGCACAGATACGCAGTATTTT
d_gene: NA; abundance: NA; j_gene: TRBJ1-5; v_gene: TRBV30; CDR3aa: CAWSSGAGPQHF; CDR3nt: TGTGCCTGGAGCTCAGGGGCTGGGCCCCAGCATTTT
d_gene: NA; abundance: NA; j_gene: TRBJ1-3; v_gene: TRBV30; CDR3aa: CAWRRTPGNTIYF; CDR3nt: TGTGCCTGGAGAAGGACACCGGGAAACACCATATATTTT
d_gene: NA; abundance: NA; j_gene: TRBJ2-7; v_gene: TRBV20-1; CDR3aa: CSASDYPQQYF; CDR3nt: TGCAGTGCTTCAGATTATCCCCAGCAGTACTTC
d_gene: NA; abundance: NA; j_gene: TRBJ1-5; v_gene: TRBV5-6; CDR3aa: CASSLRGLQPQHF; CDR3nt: TGTGCCAGCAGCTTGAGAGGGCTACAGCCCCAGCATTTT
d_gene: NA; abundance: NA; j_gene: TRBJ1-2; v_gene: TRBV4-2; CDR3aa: CASSQAVSGGTYGYTF; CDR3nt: TGTGCCAGCAGCCAAGCTGTTTCCGGCGGAACCTATGGCTACACCTTC
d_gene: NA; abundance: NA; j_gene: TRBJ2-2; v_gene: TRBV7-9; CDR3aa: CASSLMSTGELFF; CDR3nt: TGTGCCAGCAGCTTAATGTCTACCGGGGAGCTGTTTTTT
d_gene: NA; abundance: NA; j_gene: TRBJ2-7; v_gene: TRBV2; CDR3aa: CASSPGRTVQAYEQYF; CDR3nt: TGTGCCAGCAGTCCCGGGCGGACAGTTCAAGCCTACGAGCAGTACTTC
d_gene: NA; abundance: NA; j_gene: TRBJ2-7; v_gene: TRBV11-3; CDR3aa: CASSFLGGVVYEQYF; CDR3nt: TGTGCCAGCAGCTTCCTGGGAGGAGTGGTCTACGAGCAGTACTTC
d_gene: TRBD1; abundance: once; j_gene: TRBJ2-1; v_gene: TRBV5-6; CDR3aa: CASSLVGDSRNEQFF; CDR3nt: TGTGCCAGCAGCTTGGTGGGGGACAGCCGGAATGAGCAGTTCTTC
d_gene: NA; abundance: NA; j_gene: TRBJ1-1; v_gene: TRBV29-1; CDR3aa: CSVPHGGQPNTEAFF; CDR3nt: TGCAGCGTGCCTCATGGGGGACAACCGAACACTGAAGCTTTCTTT